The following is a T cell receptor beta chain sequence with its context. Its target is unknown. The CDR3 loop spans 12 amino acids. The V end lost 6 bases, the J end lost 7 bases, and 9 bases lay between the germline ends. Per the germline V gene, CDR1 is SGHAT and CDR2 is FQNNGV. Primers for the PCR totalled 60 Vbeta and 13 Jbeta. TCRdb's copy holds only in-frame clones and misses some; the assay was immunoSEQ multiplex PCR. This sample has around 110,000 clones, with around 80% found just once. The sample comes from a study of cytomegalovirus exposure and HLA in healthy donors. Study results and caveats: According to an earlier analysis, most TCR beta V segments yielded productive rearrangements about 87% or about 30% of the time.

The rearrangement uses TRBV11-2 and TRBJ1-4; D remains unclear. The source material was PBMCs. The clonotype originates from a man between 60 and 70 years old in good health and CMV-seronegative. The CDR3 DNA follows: TGTGCCAGCAGTCTAATTGGTGAAAAACTGTTTTTT. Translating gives CASSLIGEKLFF.